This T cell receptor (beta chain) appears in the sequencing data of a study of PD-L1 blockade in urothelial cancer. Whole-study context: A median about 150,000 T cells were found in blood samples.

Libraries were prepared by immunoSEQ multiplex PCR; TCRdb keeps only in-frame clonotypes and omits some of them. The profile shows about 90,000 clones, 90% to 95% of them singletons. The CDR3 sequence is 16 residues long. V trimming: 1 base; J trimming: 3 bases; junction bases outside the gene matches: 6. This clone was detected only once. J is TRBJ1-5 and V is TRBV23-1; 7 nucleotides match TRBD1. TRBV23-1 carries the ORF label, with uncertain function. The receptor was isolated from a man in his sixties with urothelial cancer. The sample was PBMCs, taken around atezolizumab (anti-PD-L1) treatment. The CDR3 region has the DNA TGCGCCAGCAGTCAATTTTGGGACAGCAACAATCAGCCCCAGCATTTT. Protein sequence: CASSQFWDSNNQPQHF.